This entry is about one T cell receptor (beta chain). Antigen specificity is unknown. Trimming took 5 bases from V and 7 from J; bases not matched to a gene: 10. CDR3 size: 15 residues. Germline V lookup: CDR1 KGHSH, CDR2 LQKENI. The data are from a study of cytomegalovirus exposure and HLA in healthy donors. TCRdb's table, derived via immunoSEQ multiplex PCR, lists solely in-frame clones and lacks some. This repertoire shows about 65,000 clones, just over 90% found once; its top ten account for 1% to 1.5%. Study-wide findings and caveats: As confirmed in vitro, three CMV-associated chains were specific for CMV antigens. Investigators reported over 150 TCR beta chains as tied to cytomegalovirus.

This receptor was taken from a woman between 18 and 30 years old in good health and CMV-seronegative. The V gene is TRBV18, the J gene TRBJ2-1; TRBD1 matches 8 bases. Sequencing input: PBMCs. CDR3 DNA sequence: TGTGCCAGCTCAACTCGACAGGGGCATGGTAATGAGCAGTTCTTC. Translated: CASSTRQGHGNEQFF.